This T cell receptor beta chain was documented in a study of CD4+ T cells in melanoma. The junction had 3 bases not matched to a gene; V was cut back by 7 bases and J by 1 base. Germline V gives CDR1 WSHSY, CDR2 SAAADI. CDR3 length: 14 amino acids. In the case of this clone: Its antigen remains unidentified.

Produced via immunoSEQ multiplex PCR; TCRdb's table is partial and in-frame only. The profile shows roughly 140,000 clones, roughly 91% of them singletons. Overall study findings and caveats: A reported correlation linked neoantigen-specific CD4+ T cells to CD8+, macrophage and B cell function. Neoantigen-specific CD4+ T cells in melanoma reportedly had diverse differentiation states.

The TCR comes from a human donor with melanoma. The rearrangement uses TRBV10-2 and TRBJ2-2, with 7 nucleotides matching TRBD2. The CDR3 spells CASTLAGNTGELFF. The CDR3 region has the DNA TGCGCCAGCACTTTAGCGGGGAACACCGGGGAGCTGTTTTTT.